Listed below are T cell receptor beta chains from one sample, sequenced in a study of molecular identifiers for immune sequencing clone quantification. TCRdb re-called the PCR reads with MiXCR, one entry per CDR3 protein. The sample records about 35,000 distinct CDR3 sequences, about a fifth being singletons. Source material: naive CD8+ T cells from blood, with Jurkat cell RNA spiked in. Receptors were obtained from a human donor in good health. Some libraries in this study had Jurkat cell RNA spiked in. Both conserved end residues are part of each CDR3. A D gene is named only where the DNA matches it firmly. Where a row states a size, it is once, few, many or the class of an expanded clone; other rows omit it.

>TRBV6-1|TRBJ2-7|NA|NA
CASITTASSYEQYF
TGTGCCAGCATAACCACAGCCTCATCCTACGAGCAGTACTTC
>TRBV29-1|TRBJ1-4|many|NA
CSVDRGDNEKLFF
TGCAGCGTTGACAGGGGTGATAATGAAAAACTGTTTTTT
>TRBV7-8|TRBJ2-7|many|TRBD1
CASSLGFGQGAYEQYF
TGTGCCAGCAGCTTAGGGTTCGGACAGGGGGCGTACGAGCAGTACTTC
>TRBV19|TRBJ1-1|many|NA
CATRGSQNVAFF
TGTGCCACTCGTGGGTCGCAGAACGTAGCTTTCTTT
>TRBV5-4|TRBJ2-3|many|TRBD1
CASSSITGVEDTQYF
TGTGCCAGCAGCTCAATAACAGGGGTAGAAGATACGCAGTATTTT
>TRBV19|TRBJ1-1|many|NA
CASSIAPPNTEAFF
TGTGCCAGTAGTATAGCCCCGCCGAACACTGAAGCTTTCTTT
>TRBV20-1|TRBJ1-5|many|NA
CSAPTTDQPQHF
TGCAGTGCGCCAACCACTGATCAGCCCCAGCATTTT
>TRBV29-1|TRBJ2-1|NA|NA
CSVALPSYNEQFF
TGCAGCGTTGCGCTACCCTCTTACAATGAGCAGTTCTTC
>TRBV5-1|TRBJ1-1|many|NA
CASSGREITPRQNTEAFF
TGCGCCAGCAGCGGCCGGGAGATCACACCACGACAGAACACTGAAGCTTTCTTT
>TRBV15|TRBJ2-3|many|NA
CATSRSGVGGISTDTQYF
TGTGCCACCAGCAGGTCGGGAGTAGGTGGGATTAGCACAGATACGCAGTATTTT
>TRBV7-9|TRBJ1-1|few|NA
CASSPGYLGTEAFF
TGTGCCAGCAGCCCCGGTTACCTGGGAACTGAAGCTTTCTTT
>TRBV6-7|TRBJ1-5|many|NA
CASSYPEWQPQHF
TGTGCCAGCAGTTACCCCGAGTGGCAGCCCCAGCATTTT
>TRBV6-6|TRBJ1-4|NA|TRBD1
CASSYSTGLREKLFF
TGTGCCAGCAGTTACTCGACAGGGCTGCGGGAAAAACTGTTTTTT
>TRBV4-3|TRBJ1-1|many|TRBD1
CASSQALGQGEAFF
TGCGCCAGCAGCCAAGCTCTTGGACAGGGAGAAGCTTTCTTT
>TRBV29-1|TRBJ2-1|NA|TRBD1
CSAEGGQVRDNEQFF
TGCAGCGCTGAAGGGGGACAGGTACGAGACAATGAGCAGTTCTTC
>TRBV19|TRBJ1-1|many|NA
CASSNTGLPNTEAFF
TGTGCCAGTAGTAATACTGGACTGCCGAACACTGAAGCTTTCTTT
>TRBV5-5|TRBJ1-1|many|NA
CASSLIQPNTEAFF
TGTGCCAGCAGCTTGATACAGCCGAACACTGAAGCTTTCTTT
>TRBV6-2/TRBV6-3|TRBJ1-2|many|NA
CASSYGPGPFYGYTF
TGTGCCAGCAGTTACGGCCCCGGACCTTTCTATGGCTACACCTTC
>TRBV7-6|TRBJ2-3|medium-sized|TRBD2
CASSPRLADTDTQYF
TGTGCCAGCAGTCCCCGACTAGCGGACACAGATACGCAGTATTTT
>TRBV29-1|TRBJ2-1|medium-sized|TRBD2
CSVVMSSGAPVHEQFF
TGCAGCGTTGTTATGTCTAGCGGGGCGCCTGTCCATGAGCAGTTCTTC
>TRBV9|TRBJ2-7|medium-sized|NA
CASSPEEAYEQYF
TGTGCCAGCAGCCCCGAAGAAGCCTACGAGCAGTACTTC
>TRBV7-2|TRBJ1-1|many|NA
CASSIGTVTEAFF
TGTGCCAGCAGCATTGGGACCGTCACTGAAGCTTTCTTT
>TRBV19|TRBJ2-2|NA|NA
CASRANTGELFF
TGTGCCAGTAGAGCCAACACCGGGGAGCTGTTTTTT
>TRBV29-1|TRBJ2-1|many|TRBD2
CSVEGGGYVDNEQFF
TGCAGCGTTGAAGGGGGAGGGTACGTCGACAATGAGCAGTTCTTC
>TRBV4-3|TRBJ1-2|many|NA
CASSPQDSFDYTF
TGCGCCAGCAGCCCACAGGACAGCTTTGACTACACCTTC
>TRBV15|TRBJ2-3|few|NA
CATSREGQVGTDTQYF
TGTGCCACCAGCAGAGAAGGTCAGGTCGGCACAGATACGCAGTATTTT
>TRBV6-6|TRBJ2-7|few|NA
CASSYRGAGEQYF
TGTGCCAGCAGTTACCGGGGGGCCGGGGAGCAGTACTTC
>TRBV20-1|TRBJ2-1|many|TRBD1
CSARVVGGSYNEQFF
TGCAGTGCTAGAGTTGTAGGGGGCAGCTACAATGAGCAGTTCTTC
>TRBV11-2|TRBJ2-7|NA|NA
CASSPFRAHEQYF
TGTGCCAGCAGCCCCTTCAGGGCGCACGAGCAGTACTTC
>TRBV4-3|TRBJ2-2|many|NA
CASSSEEGTGELFF
TGCGCCAGCAGCTCAGAGGAAGGGACCGGGGAGCTGTTTTTT
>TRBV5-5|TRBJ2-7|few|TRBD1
CASSLVWGQGVHEQYF
TGTGCCAGCAGCTTGGTATGGGGACAGGGAGTCCACGAGCAGTACTTC
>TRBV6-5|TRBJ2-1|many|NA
CASSYGKRGGHEQFF
TGTGCCAGCAGTTACGGGAAGCGCGGTGGGCATGAGCAGTTCTTC
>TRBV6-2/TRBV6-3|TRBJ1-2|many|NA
CASSYLDSHANYGYTF
TGTGCCAGCAGTTACCTGGACAGCCACGCTAACTATGGCTACACCTTC
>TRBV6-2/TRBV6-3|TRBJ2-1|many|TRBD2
CASSRLAGGPYNEQFF
TGTGCCAGCAGTAGACTAGCGGGAGGGCCCTACAATGAGCAGTTCTTC
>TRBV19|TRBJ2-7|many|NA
CASSIGPGTYEQYF
TGTGCCAGTAGTATAGGCCCCGGCACCTACGAGCAGTACTTC
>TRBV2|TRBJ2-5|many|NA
CASSEALLAETQYF
TGTGCCAGCAGTGAAGCGCTTTTGGCGGAGACCCAGTACTTC
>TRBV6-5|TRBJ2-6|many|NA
CASSYSVAPQSSGANVLTF
TGTGCCAGCAGTTACTCGGTAGCTCCGCAGAGCTCTGGGGCCAACGTCCTGACTTTC
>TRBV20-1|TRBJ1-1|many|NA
CSANPPDPTVAAEAFF
TGCAGTGCTAACCCTCCGGACCCAACCGTTGCGGCTGAAGCTTTCTTT
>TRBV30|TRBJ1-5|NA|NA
CAWSTVNNQPQHF
TGTGCCTGGAGTACAGTAAACAATCAGCCCCAGCATTTT
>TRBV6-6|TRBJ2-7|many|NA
CASSYLTRRGYEQYF
TGTGCCAGCAGTTACTTAACGAGGAGAGGTTACGAGCAGTACTTC
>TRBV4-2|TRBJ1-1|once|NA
CASSRDGTSEAFF
TGTGCCAGCAGCCGAGATGGGACCAGTGAAGCTTTCTTT
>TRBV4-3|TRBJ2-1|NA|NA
CASSQDFPPHGTVREGVYNEQFF
TGCGCCAGCAGCCAAGATTTCCCCCCCCACGGTACCGTCCGTGAGGGTGTCTACAATGAGCAGTTCTTC
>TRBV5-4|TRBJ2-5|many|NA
CASSLNFAPQETQYF
TGTGCCAGCAGCTTGAATTTTGCTCCACAAGAGACCCAGTACTTC
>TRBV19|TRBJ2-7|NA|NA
CASSVMSSSEAPYEQYF
TGTGCCAGTAGTGTCATGAGCTCTAGCGAGGCCCCCTACGAGCAGTACTTC
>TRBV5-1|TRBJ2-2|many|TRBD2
CASSFPAGVVYTGELFF
TGCGCCAGCAGCTTTCCAGCGGGAGTTGTTTACACCGGGGAGCTGTTTTTT
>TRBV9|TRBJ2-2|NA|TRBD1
CASSQTGATGELFF
TGTGCCAGCAGCCAAACAGGGGCCACCGGGGAGCTGTTTTTT
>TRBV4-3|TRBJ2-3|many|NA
CASSQDTIDTQYF
TGCGCCAGCAGCCAAGACACAATAGATACGCAGTATTTT